This entry features one T cell receptor beta chain sequence. The data stem from a study of blood T cell repertoires in COVID-19. Study-level information: The United States, Italy and Spain supplied acute and convalescent COVID-19 samples.

Per the original data handling: It was from reference gene primer amplification that nucleated cell counts were estimated. Clones were read by immunoSEQ multiplex PCR, and TCRdb kept only the in-frame ones, dropping some. V and J calls and clone size come straight from that table; D and trimming were deduced from the DNA. Here the sample spans about 240,000 clones, around 89% being singletons. The CDR3 sequence is 14 residues long. Germline values: CDR1 WSHSY, CDR2 SAAADI. The junction had 5 bases not matched to a gene; V was cut back by 6 bases and J by 3 bases. Those who participated ranged in age from roughly 18 to 89 years and resided in 20 to 30 US areas. Which cohort a participant joined came from the clinical history participants gave.

Input material: PBMCs or T cells enriched from blood (not recorded which). This TCR was recovered from a man aged 35-49 years who had recovered from COVID-19. V is TRBV10-2 and J is TRBJ2-1; 7 bases fit TRBD2. CDR3 protein: CASSQSGGYNEQFF. The CDR3 region has the DNA TGCGCCAGCAGCCAATCGGGGGGCTACAATGAGCAGTTCTTC.